A selection of T cell receptor beta chains follows, all from one sample in a study of regulatory T cells in long-lasting Graves disease. A single record per CDR3 protein comes from TCRdb applying MiXCR to the multiplex PCR reads. The sample has around 480,000 distinct CDR3 sequences, about 15% seen once. These data were also reused for a study on T cells in Graves' hyperthyroidism and ophthalmopathy.

Here the sequenced sample was peripheral blood mononuclear cells (PBMCs), taken at new diagnosis, from a patient treated with antithyroid drugs. The receptors here all came from a woman in her forties or fifties with Graves disease. The CDR3 runs from the conserved cysteine through the conserved F or W. The order of the fields is D gene, J gene, V gene, clone size, CDR3 protein, CDR3 DNA. The D gene is left open where the match is weak. Expanded clones are given a class, and other clones once, few, many or no size at all.

-,TRBJ1-1,TRBV19,-,CASSVQGYVTEAFF,TGTGCCAGTAGTGTACAGGGTTATGTCACTGAAGCTTTCTTT
-,TRBJ2-5,TRBV3-1,-,CASSQVLGGEETQYF,TGTGCCAGCAGCCAAGTCCTGGGCGGAGAAGAGACCCAGTACTTC
-,TRBJ2-1,TRBV12-3/TRBV12-4,-,CASRRDSSYNEQFF,TGTGCCAGCAGGCGGGACTCGTCCTACAATGAGCAGTTCTTC
-,TRBJ1-6,TRBV6-1,many,CASSGEGSNSPLHF,TGTGCCAGCAGCGGAGAGGGTAGTAATTCACCCCTCCACTTT
TRBD1,TRBJ1-5,TRBV12-3/TRBV12-4,-,CASSPGTGFNQPQHF,TGTGCCAGCAGCCCAGGGACAGGGTTCAATCAGCCCCAGCATTTT
-,TRBJ2-5,TRBV7-2,many,CASSTGQLLYQETQYF,TGTGCCAGCAGCACCGGACAGCTCCTCTACCAAGAGACCCAGTACTTC
-,TRBJ2-7,TRBV20-1,-,CSARVDRSSYEQYF,TGCAGTGCTAGAGTAGACAGGAGCTCCTACGAGCAGTACTTC
-,TRBJ1-5,TRBV28,-,CASSLRGRRGNQPQHF,TGTGCCAGCAGTTTGAGAGGGCGGCGGGGCAATCAGCCCCAGCATTTT
TRBD2,TRBJ2-1,TRBV12-3/TRBV12-4,many,CASSPKYPGGANEQFF,TGTGCCAGCAGTCCGAAATACCCGGGGGGAGCTAATGAGCAGTTCTTC
TRBD2,TRBJ2-3,TRBV18,-,CASSPSTSGGISDTQYF,TGTGCCAGCTCACCTTCGACTAGCGGGGGGATCTCAGATACGCAGTATTTT
-,TRBJ2-7,TRBV28,many,CASSLTRYEQYF,TGTGCCAGCAGTTTAACCCGATACGAGCAGTACTTC
-,TRBJ1-6,TRBV14,few,CASSQQGMSSYNSPLHF,TGTGCCAGCAGCCAACAGGGGATGAGCTCCTATAATTCACCCCTCCACTTT
-,TRBJ2-2,TRBV6-1,many,CASSPRRAAGTGELFF,TGTGCCAGCAGTCCCCGACGAGCCGCGGGGACCGGGGAGCTGTTTTTT